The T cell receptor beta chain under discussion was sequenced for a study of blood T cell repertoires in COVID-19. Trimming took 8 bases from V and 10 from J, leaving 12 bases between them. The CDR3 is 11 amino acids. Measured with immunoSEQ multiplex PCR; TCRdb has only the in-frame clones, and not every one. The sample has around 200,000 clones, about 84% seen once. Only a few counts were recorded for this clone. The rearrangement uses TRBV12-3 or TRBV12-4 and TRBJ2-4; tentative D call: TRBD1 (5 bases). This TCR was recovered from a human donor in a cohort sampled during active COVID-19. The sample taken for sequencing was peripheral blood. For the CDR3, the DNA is TGTGCCAGCGGGGCAGCGCCGATTCAGTACTTC. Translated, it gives CASGAAPIQYF.